These 18 T cell receptor beta chains came from one sample sequenced in a study of neurological immune-mediated disorders. TCRdb reprocessed the 5' RACE reads with MiXCR, giving one entry per CDR3 protein. The data show 20,000 to 30,000 distinct CDR3 sequences, about 13% seen once. The specimen was PBMCs. The receptors were gathered from a woman aged 60-75 years with HTLV-1-associated myelopathy (HAM/TSP).

This clonotype was observed at least ten times. This chain links TRBV7-2 with TRBJ2-1, with TRBD2 matching over 9 bases. Germline V CDR1 and CDR2: SGHTA, FQGNSA. The CDR3 length is 19 residues. Trimming cost V 5 bases and J 0 bases; bases outside gene matches: 14. DNA of the CDR3: TGTGCCAGCAGCCGTAGCGGGGGCCTTTTGCCTTTCTCCTACAATGAGCAGTTCTTC. The encoded protein is CASSRSGGLLPFSYNEQFF.

About this clonotype itself: With a much larger clone just one base away, this may be a read error. The chain combines TRBV6-5 with TRBJ2-3; perhaps TRBD2 as D (5 bases). The CDR3 extends over 14 amino acids. The germline gives CDR1 MNHEY, CDR2 SVGAGI. The CDR3 loop reads CASSRTWSTNTQYF. CDR3 nucleotides: TGTGCCAGCAGCAGGACTTGGAGCACAAATACGCAGTATTTT.

This clonotype was seen many times. V gene TRBV7-2 combines with J gene TRBJ2-6, with a tentative D call TRBD2 (5 bases). CDR1 SGHTA and CDR2 FQGNSA come from the germline V gene. The CDR3 is 15 residues long. V was shortened by 3 bases and J by 4 bases, with 10 bases between the two germline ends. CDR3 nucleotide sequence: TGTGCCAGCAGCTTTCTGGGGAGCGGGGCCAACGTCCTGACTTTC. Its protein is CASSFLGSGANVLTF.

This clonotype was picked up many times. This rearrangement joins TRBV6-2 or TRBV6-3 to TRBJ2-5; 8 nucleotides match TRBD2. This CDR3 region has 16 residues. With 6 bases clipped from V and 2 bases from J, the junction kept 11 bases outside the gene matches. Germline CDR1 MNHEY, CDR2 SVGEGT. CDR3 amino acids: CASSHRYGGGQETQYF. The CDR3 coding sequence is TGTGCCAGCAGCCACCGGTACGGGGGGGGACAAGAGACCCAGTACTTC.

The sample holds many counts of this clonotype. The chain is built from TRBV7-2 and TRBJ2-2, with D tentatively TRBD1 (6 bases). The CDR3 extends over 16 amino acids. Germline loops: CDR1 SGHTA, CDR2 FQGNSA. Trimming removed 4 bases from V and 4 bases from J, with 16 bases in between. CDR3 DNA sequence: TGTGCCAGCAGCTCCCCCGTGGGGGCGGGCACCGGGGAGCTGTTTTTT. It is translated as CASSSPVGAGTGELFF.

This clonotype was observed at least ten times. The chain links TRBV3-1 to TRBJ1-1; possible D gene TRBD1, 6 bases. Germline-derived CDR1 and CDR2 are LGHDT and YNNKEL (reference sequence). The germline V and J ends were trimmed by 3 bases and 8 bases, with 10 bases remaining between them. The CDR3 extends over 12 amino acids. CDR3 nucleotides: TGTGCCAGCAGCCATCGACAGGCCGAAGCTTTCTTT. Amino acids: CASSHRQAEAFF.

The gene calls are TRBV18 and TRBJ2-7; TRBD2 matches 13 bases. The CDR3 is 15 amino acids. The junction had 1 base not matched to a gene; V was cut back by 3 bases and J by 2 bases. CDR1 and CDR2 from the germline V gene are KGHSH and LQKENI. The CDR3 bases are TGTGCCAGCTCACCTACTAGCGGGGGGGCCTACGAGCAGTACTTC. It codes for CASSPTSGGAYEQYF.

This clonotype was seen many times. The chain employs TRBV20-1 and TRBJ1-5; no firm D call. This CDR3 spans 12 amino acids. V lost 5 bases, J lost 0 bases, and 5 bases lay in between. The V gene's germline CDR1 is DFQATT and CDR2 SNEGSKA (reference sequence). CDR3 sequence: CSAWSSNQPQHF. For the CDR3, the DNA is TGCAGTGCTTGGAGTAGCAATCAGCCCCAGCATTTT.

This sequence joins TRBV20-1 and TRBJ2-2, with TRBD2 identical over 8 bases. The V gene end was trimmed by 1 base and the J gene end by 7 bases; junction bases not matched to a gene: 14. Germline lookup yields CDR1 DFQATT and CDR2 SNEGSKA (reference sequence). The CDR3 extends over 17 amino acids. CDR3 nucleotide sequence: TGCAGTGCTAGAGGTTCCCGGGGGAGCGGGAGCCACGGGGAGCTGTTTTTT. Translation: CSARGSRGSGSHGELFF.

This chain uses TRBV20-1 with TRBJ1-6; maybe TRBD1 (6 bases). CDR1 DFQATT and CDR2 SNEGSKA come from the germline V gene (reference sequence). With 2 bases removed from V and 8 bases from J, the gap between germline ends came to 13 bases. The CDR3 consists of 14 residues. The CDR3, as DNA: TGCAGTGCTAGATCCGGACCAGGGGATTCACCCCTCCACTTT. Protein product: CSARSGPGDSPLHF.

This clonotype was detected ten times or more. The chain employs TRBV5-1 and TRBJ2-1, with TRBD1 as a possible D gene (6 bases). The germline V gene has CDR1 SGHRS and CDR2 YFSETQ. There are 15 residues in the CDR3. V lost 6 bases, J lost 0 bases, and 13 bases lay in between. The CDR3 loop is CASKRTEGSYNEQFF. The DNA of the CDR3 is TGCGCCAGCAAACGGACAGAAGGCTCCTACAATGAGCAGTTCTTC.

This clonotype was found many times. Here the CDR3 reads CSASPGTSGGRIFTDTQYF. The CDR3 DNA follows: TGCAGTGCTTCCCCCGGGACTAGCGGGGGCCGGATCTTCACAGATACGCAGTATTTT. The chain links TRBV20-1 to TRBJ2-3, with 14 bases lining up with TRBD2. The junction had 15 bases not matched to a gene; V was cut back by 5 bases and J by 2 bases. The length of the CDR3 is 19 residues. Germline-derived CDR1 and CDR2 are DFQATT and SNEGSKA (reference sequence).

This clonotype was observed many times. The chain links TRBV7-7 to TRBJ2-1, with TRBD1 identical over 9 bases. Trimming took 1 base from V and 0 from J; bases not matched to a gene: 4. Per the germline V gene, CDR1 is SSHAT and CDR2 is FNYEAQ (reference sequence). CDR3 length equals 17 residues. The chain's CDR3 is CASSLEGTGSSYNEQFF. CDR3 nucleotides: TGTGCCAGCAGCTTAGAGGGGACAGGGTCCTCCTACAATGAGCAGTTCTTC.

This clonotype appeared many times. This chain links TRBV29-1 with TRBJ2-5, with D possibly matching TRBD2 (6 bases). CDR3 length equals 14 residues. CDR1 SQVTM and CDR2 ANQGSEA come from the germline V gene. Between the trimmed V and J ends, which lost 5 bases and 7 bases, there was a span of 20 bases. The CDR3 reads CSVRPGPGAGTQYF. The CDR3 DNA is TGCAGCGTTCGCCCTGGACCTGGAGCGGGGACCCAGTACTTC. Variable domain in full (rest from reference TRBV29-1 and TRBJ2-5): SAVISQKPSRDICQRGTSLTIQCQVDSQVTMMFWYRQQPGQSLTLIATANQGSEATYESGFVIDKFPISRPNLTFSTLTVSNMSPEDSSIYLCSVRPGPGAGTQYFGPGTRLLVL.

V gene TRBV20-1 combines with J gene TRBJ2-1; no clear D gene. V lost 6 bases to trimming and J lost 15 bases, with 18 bases between them. The CDR3 runs to 11 residues. The germline V gene encodes CDR1 DFQATT and CDR2 SNEGSKA (reference sequence). DNA for the CDR3: TGCAGTGCCGGCGGATTAAATAAGCGGTTCTTC. Translating gives CSAGGLNKRFF.

This clonotype has a count of ten or more. This chain joins TRBV7-2 and TRBJ1-2; TRBD1 might be the D (6 bases). Germline CDR1 and CDR2: SGHTA and FQGNSA. CDR3 length: 16 residues. Trimming left V 2 bases short and J 5 bases short, with 18 bases between. The CDR3 DNA follows: TGTGCCAGCAGCTTATCCTCGGGGGCCCAAACGTATGGCTACACCTTC. This gives the protein CASSLSSGAQTYGYTF.

The chain couples TRBV5-6 to TRBJ1-6, with 10 bases lining up with TRBD1. Losses at the gene ends were 5 bases for V and 10 bases for J; bases not matched to a gene: 9. This CDR3 is 15 amino acids long. From germline, CDR1 is SGHDT and CDR2 YYEEEE. The CDR3 is CASSNRGQGRSPLHF. The CDR3 nucleotides read TGTGCCAGCAGTAACCGGGGACAGGGGCGGTCACCCCTCCACTTT.

V and J are TRBV20-1 and TRBJ2-3; possibly TRBD1 or TRBD2 for D (6 bases each). Trimming left V 1 base short and J 0 bases short, with 8 bases between. The germline gives CDR1 DFQATT, CDR2 SNEGSKA (reference sequence). The CDR3 spans 14 residues. Written as DNA, the CDR3 is TGCAGTGCTAGAGGAGGGGGGAGCACAGATACGCAGTATTTT. It is translated as CSARGGGSTDTQYF.